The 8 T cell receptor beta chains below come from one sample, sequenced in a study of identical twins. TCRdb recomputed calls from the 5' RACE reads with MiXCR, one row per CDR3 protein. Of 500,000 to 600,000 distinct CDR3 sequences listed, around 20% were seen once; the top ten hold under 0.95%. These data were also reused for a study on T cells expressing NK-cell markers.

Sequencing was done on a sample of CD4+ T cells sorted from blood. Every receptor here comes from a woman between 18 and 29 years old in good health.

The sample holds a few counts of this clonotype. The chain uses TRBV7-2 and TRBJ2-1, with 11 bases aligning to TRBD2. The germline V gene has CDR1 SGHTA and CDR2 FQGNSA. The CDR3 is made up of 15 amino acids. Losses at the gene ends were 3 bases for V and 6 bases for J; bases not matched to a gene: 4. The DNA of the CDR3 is TGTGCCAGCAGCTTGCGACTAGCGGGAACCAATGAGCAGTTCTTC. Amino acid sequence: CASSLRLAGTNEQFF. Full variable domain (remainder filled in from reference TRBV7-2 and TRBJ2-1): GAGVSQSPSNKVTEKGKDVELRCDPISGHTALYWYRQSLGQGLEFLIYFQGNSAPDKSGLPSDRFSAERTGGSVSTLTIQRTQQEDSAVYLCASSLRLAGTNEQFFGPGTRLTVL.

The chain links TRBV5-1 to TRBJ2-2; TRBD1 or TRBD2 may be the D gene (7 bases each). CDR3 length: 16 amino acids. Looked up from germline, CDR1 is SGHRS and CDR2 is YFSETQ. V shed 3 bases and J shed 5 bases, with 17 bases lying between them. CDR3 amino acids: CASSSGGTVETGELFF. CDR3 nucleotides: TGCGCCAGCAGCTCCGGGGGGACAGTTGAGACCGGGGAGCTGTTTTTT. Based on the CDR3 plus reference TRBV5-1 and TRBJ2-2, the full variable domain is KAGVTQTPRYLIKTRGQQVTLSCSPISGHRSVSWYQQTPGQGLQFLFEYFSETQRNKGNFPGRFSGRQFSNSRSEMNVSTLELGDSALYLCASSSGGTVETGELFFGEGSRLTVL.

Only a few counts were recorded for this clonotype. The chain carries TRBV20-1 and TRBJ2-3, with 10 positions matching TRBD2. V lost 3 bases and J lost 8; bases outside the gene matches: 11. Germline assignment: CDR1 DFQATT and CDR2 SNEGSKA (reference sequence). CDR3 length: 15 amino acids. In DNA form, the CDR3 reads TGCAGTGCTAGGCGCCTCGCTAGCGGGGGTGGTACGCAGTATTTT. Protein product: CSARRLASGGGTQYF.

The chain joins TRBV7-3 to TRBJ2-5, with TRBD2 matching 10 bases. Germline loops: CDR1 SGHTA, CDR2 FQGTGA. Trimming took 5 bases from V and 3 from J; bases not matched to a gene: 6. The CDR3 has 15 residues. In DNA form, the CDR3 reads TGTGCCAGCAGCCGAATCGGACTAGCGGAAGAGACCCAGTACTTC. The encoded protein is CASSRIGLAEETQYF.

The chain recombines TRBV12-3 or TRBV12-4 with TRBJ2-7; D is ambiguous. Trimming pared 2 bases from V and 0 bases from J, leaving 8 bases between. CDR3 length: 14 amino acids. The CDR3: CASSLRFLSYEQYF. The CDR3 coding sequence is TGTGCCAGCAGTTTAAGGTTTCTCTCCTACGAGCAGTACTTC.

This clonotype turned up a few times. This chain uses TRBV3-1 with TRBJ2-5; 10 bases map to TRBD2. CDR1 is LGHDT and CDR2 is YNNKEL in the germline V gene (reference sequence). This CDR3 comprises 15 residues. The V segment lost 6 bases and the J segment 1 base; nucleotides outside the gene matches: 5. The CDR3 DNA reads TGTGCCAGCAGGAAGCGGGAGGGAGGCCAAGAGACCCAGTACTTC. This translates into CASRKREGGQETQYF.

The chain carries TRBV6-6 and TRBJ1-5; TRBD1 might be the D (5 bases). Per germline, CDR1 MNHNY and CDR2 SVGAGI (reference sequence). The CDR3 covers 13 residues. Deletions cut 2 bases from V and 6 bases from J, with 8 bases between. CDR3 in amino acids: CASSYRGAQPQHF. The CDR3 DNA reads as TGTGCCAGCAGTTACAGGGGAGCTCAGCCCCAGCATTTT.

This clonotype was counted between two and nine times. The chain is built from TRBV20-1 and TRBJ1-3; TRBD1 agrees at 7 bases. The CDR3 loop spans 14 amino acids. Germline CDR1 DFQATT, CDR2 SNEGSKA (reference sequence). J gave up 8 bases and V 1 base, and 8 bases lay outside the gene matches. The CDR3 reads CSARAQTGSHTIYF. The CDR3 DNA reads TGCAGTGCTAGAGCCCAGACAGGGTCACACACCATATATTTT.